This T cell receptor beta chain derives from a study of blood T cells in healthy people across ages. In the case of this clonotype: A read error may produce the germline difference seen at one junction end.

A sample-barcoded 5' primer and a J-beta primer mix were used in a second PCR of roughly 7 to 11 cycles. Tagging of each cDNA molecule was performed by a template-switch adaptor with 12 random nucleotides. MiXCR was run by TCRdb on the 5' RACE reads, yielding one entry per CDR3 protein. The sample consists of about 510,000 distinct CDR3 sequences, roughly a quarter of them appearing once. CDR3 length equals 15 residues. Germline-derived CDR1 and CDR2 are SGHRS and YFSETQ. The data were also submitted as part of a second study, on T cells of mothers and their children. Per that study: Related mother-child pairs shared marginally more repertoire than unrelated pairs, though not significantly.

V gene TRBV5-1 combines with J gene TRBJ2-7, with TRBD2 as a possible D gene (5 bases). Material: blood. The TCR comes from a boy younger than 10 in good health. This chain's CDR3 is CACSLAGGDSYEQYF. DNA for the CDR3: TGCGCCTGCAGCTTGGCAGGAGGAGACTCCTACGAGCAGTACTTC.